The T cell receptor (beta chain) under discussion was sequenced for a study of radiation and T cells in renal cell carcinoma (dated by TCRdb to the early 2020s). Looking at the study overall: The samples were drawn from a clinical trial, where primary renal cell carcinomas were treated with 15 Gy of stereotactic body radiation therapy and then removed by nephrectomy 4 weeks afterward. TCR beta sequencing covered 50 to 55 samples in total, comprising some 25 tumors and about 27 peripheral blood samples. In the approximately 53 samples combined, some 4 million unique CDR3 nucleotide sequences were found, encoding 3,000,000 or so unique CDR3 amino acid sequences. The study at large found these results: In blood, the top tumor clonotypes increased between baseline and 2 weeks post-radiation and then shrank by 4 weeks, which suggests that tumor-resident clones expanded only transiently. The single-armed trial design could not address effects of radiation dose or scheduling on the TCR repertoire. Tracking of blood repertoire dynamics stopped at more than three weeks after treatment, with no follow-up past that point. Because no pretreatment tumor biopsies were available, whether clonotypes were present in the tumor at baseline could not be determined.

TCR beta libraries were generated from genomic DNA with the immunoSEQ kit, following the manufacturer's recommendations. To prepare libraries, a first multiplex PCR with proprietary primers was run, followed by a second PCR that added unique barcodes, and a bead cleanup was done after each round. Each sample batch included a kit-provided positive control reaction and a negative control reaction. The final libraries were assessed on an Agilent 4200 TapeStation D1000 ScreenTape, pooled by volume, and quantified by qPCR. Sequencing ran on an Illumina NextSeq500 with a MidOutput 150-cycle cartridge, using 156 Read1 and 15 Index1 cycles with kit custom primers. The pooled library was loaded at around 1 pM, and around 20% PhiX control was spiked in. The authors processed their data as follows. Vendor-processed data were analyzed in R, and a clonotype was defined as all T cells sharing the same CDR3 nucleotide sequence. For clone abundance analyses, frequencies were normalized to the 10,000 most abundant clones in each sample. Public T cell clones, averaging fewer than five per sample, were removed before analysis. An abundance difference of at least 32-fold between compartments was the criterion for calling clonotypes tumor-enriched or baseline blood-enriched. A beta-binomial differential abundance model was used to identify clonotypes that were expanded or contracted between blood time points. Tumor-blood repertoire similarity was measured with the Baroni-Urbani and Buser coefficient, and groups were compared using two-tailed Wilcoxon tests in R. Entries here come from immuneACCESS through TCRdb and include only in-frame sequences with V and J called. Some clones fail to appear in such tables; in the studies checked, an unresolved V gene covers under half of the shortfall, and the cause of the remainder is unknown. From that table come the V and J calls and clone size; the DNA was used to work out D and trimming. Here the sample has about 150,000 clones; around nine tenths occur a single time. The ten largest make up about 12% of the sample.

The time point label corresponds to: baseline pretreatment blood. Reading the label with the study, this specimen's treatment or condition is: 15 Gy SBRT to primary tumor, nephrectomy 4 weeks later. Serial peripheral blood from radiation-treated patients was sampled at baseline, 2 weeks and 4 weeks after SBRT to track tumor-enriched clonotypes. Every patient had renal cell carcinoma of clear cell pathology. The QIAamp DNA Blood Mini Kit (Qiagen) was used to prepare genomic DNA for TCR sequencing. Only samples passing all quality control checks were included in the analyses. As to this clone: The antigen it recognizes is unknown. No base qualities exist here, and no much larger clone lies one base off it.

Trimming removed 4 bases from V and 2 bases from J; the gene matches leave 5 bases unexplained. The CDR3 numbers 15 residues from cysteine through phenylalanine. Only the CDR3 region is kept as DNA, spanning 45 bases read in frame from base 1. Based on the germline V gene, the CDR1 and CDR2 sequences are SGHTA and FQGNSA. This TCR was sampled from a woman aged 45-65 years with renal cell carcinoma. The sequencing used blood, collected from a patient whose treatment included radiotherapy and nephrectomy. The V and J segments used are TRBV7-2 and TRBJ2-3; 8 nucleotides in the junction match TRBD1. The DNA reads as follows: TGTGCCAGCAGCTATAGGGGACAGGACACAGATACGCAGTATTTT. Protein translation: CASSYRGQDTDTQYF.